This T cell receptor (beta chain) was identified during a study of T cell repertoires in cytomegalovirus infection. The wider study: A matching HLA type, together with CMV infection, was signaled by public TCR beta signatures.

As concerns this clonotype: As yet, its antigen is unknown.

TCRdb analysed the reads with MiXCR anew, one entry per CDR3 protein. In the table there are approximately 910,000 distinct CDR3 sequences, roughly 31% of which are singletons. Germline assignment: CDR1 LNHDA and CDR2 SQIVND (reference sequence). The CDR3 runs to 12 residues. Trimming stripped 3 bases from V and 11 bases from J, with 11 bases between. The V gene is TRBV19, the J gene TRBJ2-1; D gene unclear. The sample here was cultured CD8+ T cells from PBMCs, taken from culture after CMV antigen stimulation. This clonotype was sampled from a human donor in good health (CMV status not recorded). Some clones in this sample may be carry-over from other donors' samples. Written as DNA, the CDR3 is TGTGCCAGTAGTATCCCTGACAAAAAGCAGTTCTTC. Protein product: CASSIPDKKQFF.